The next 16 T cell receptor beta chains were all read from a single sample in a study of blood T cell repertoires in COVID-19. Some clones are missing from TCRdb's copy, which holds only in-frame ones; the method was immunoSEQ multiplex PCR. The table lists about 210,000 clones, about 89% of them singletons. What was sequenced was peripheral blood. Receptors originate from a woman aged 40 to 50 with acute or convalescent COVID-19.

As DNA, the CDR3 is TGTGCCAGCAGCCAAGTTTTGCGGGGGGAGCAGTTCTTC. Protein sequence: CASSQVLRGEQFF. This rearrangement joins TRBV3-1 (or the pseudogene TRBV3-2) to TRBJ2-1; 7 nucleotides align to TRBD2. This CDR3 is built from 13 residues. V lost 1 base to trimming and J lost 10 bases; unmatched junction nucleotides: 4. Germline CDR1 and CDR2: LGHDT and YNNKEL (reference sequence).

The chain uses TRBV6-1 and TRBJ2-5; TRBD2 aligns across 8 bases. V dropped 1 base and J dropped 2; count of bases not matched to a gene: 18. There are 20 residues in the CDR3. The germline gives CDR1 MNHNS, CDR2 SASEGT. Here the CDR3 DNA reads TGTGCCAGCAGTGAAGAACGACCGATGGGAATAGCGGGGAGTCAAGAGACCCAGTACTTC. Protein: CASSEERPMGIAGSQETQYF.

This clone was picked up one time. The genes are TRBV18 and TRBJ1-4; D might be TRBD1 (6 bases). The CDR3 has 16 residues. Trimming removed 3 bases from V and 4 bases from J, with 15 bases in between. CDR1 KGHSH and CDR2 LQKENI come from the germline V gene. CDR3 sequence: CASSPYEGVLNEKLFF. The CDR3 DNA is TGTGCCAGCTCACCCTACGAGGGGGTGCTTAATGAAAAACTGTTTTTT.

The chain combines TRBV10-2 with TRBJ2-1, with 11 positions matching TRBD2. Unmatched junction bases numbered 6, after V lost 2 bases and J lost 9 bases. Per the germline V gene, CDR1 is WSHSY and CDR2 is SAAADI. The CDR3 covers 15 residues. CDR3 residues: CASSETSGGGGEQFF. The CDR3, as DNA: TGCGCCAGCAGTGAGACTAGCGGGGGAGGAGGTGAGCAGTTCTTC.

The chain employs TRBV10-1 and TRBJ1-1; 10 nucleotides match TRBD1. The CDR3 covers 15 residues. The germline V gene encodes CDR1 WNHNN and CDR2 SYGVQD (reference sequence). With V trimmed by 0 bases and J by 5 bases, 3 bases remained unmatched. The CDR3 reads CASSESGQGITEAFF. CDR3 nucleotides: TGCGCCAGCAGTGAGTCGGGACAGGGGATTACTGAAGCTTTCTTT.

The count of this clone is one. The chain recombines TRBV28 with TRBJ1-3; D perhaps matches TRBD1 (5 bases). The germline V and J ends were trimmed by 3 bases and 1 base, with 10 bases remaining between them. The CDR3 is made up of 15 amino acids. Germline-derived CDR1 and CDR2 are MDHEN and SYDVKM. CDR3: CASSLGGSSGNTIYF. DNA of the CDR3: TGTGCCAGCAGTTTGGGGGGGTCTTCTGGAAACACCATATATTTT.

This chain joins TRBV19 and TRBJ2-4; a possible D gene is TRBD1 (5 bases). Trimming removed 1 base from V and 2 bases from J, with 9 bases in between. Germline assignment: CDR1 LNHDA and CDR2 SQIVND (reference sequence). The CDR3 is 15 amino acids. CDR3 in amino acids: CASSIGQLSKNIQYF. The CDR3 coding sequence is TGTGCCAGTAGTATAGGACAGCTTTCCAAAAACATTCAGTACTTC. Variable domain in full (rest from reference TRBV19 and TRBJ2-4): DGGITQSPKYLFRKEGQNVTLSCEQNLNHDAMYWYRQDPGQGLRLIYYSQIVNDFQKGDIAEGYSVSREKKESFPLTVTSAQKNPTAFYLCASSIGQLSKNIQYFGAGTRLSVL.

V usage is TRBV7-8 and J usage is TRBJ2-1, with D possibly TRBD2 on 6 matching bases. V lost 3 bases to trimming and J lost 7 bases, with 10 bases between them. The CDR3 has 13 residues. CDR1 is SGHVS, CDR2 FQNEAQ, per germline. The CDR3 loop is CASSFRTNNEQFF. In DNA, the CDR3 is TGTGCCAGCAGCTTTAGGACTAATAATGAGCAGTTCTTC.

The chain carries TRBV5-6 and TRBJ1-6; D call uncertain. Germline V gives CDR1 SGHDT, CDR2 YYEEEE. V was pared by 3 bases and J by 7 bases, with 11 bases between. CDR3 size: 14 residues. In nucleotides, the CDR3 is TGTGCCAGCAGCTCCCTGGGGAGGAATTCACCCCTCCACTTT. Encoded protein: CASSSLGRNSPLHF. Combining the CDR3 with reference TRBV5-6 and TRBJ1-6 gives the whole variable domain DAGVTQSPTHLIKTRGQQVTLRCSPKSGHDTVSWYQQALGQGPQFIFQYYEEEERQRGNFPDRFSGHQFPNYSSELNVNALLLGDSALYLCASSSLGRNSPLHFGNGTRLTVT.

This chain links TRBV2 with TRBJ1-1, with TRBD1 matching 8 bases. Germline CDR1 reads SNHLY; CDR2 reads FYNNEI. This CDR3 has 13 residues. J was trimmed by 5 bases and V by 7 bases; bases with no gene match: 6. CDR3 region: CASTEDRVTEAFF. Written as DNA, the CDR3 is TGTGCCAGCACCGAGGACAGGGTGACTGAAGCTTTCTTT. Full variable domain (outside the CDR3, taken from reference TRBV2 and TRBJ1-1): EPEVTQTPSHQVTQMGQEVILRCVPISNHLYFYWYRQILGQKVEFLVSFYNNEISEKSEIFDDQFSVERPDGSNFTLKIRSTKLEDSAMYFCASTEDRVTEAFFGQGTRLTVV.

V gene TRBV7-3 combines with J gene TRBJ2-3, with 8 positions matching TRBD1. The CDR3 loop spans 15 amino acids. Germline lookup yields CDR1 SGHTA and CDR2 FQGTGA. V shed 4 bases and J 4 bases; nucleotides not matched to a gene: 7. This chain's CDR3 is CASSSRTGLADTQYF. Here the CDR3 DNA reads TGTGCCAGCAGCTCAAGGACAGGGCTGGCAGATACGCAGTATTTT.

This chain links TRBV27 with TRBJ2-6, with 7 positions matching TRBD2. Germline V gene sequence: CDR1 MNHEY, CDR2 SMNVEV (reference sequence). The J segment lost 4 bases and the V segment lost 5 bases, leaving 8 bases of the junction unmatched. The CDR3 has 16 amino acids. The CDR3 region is CASSPPGRGGANVLTF. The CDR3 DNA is TGTGCCAGCAGTCCACCGGGGCGGGGGGGGGCCAACGTCCTGACTTTC.

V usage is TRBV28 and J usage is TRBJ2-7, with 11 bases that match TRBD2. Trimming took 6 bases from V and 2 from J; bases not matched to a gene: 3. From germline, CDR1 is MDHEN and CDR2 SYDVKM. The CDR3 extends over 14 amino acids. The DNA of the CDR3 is TGTGCCAGCAGCCTAGCGGGGGGACCCTACGAGCAGTACGTC. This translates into CASSLAGGPYEQYV.

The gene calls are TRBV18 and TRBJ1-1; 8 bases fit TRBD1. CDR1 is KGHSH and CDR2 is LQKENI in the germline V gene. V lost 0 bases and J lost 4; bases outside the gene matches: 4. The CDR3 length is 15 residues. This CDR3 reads CASSPPGQEGTEAFF. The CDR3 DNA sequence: TGTGCCAGCTCACCACCGGGACAGGAGGGCACTGAAGCTTTCTTT.

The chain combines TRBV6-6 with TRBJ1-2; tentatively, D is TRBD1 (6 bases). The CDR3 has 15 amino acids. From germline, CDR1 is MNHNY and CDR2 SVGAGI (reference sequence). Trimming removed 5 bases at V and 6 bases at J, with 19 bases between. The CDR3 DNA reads TGTGCCAGCAGTCCTTCGGGAGGGGGGATTGATGGCTACACCTTC. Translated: CASSPSGGGIDGYTF.

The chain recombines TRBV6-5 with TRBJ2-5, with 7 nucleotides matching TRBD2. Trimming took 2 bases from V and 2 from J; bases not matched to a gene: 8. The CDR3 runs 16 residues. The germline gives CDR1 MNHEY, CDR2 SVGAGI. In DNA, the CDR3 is TGTGCCAGCAGTTACGGAAGCGGGACGTTTCAAGAGACCCAGTACTTC. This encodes CASSYGSGTFQETQYF.